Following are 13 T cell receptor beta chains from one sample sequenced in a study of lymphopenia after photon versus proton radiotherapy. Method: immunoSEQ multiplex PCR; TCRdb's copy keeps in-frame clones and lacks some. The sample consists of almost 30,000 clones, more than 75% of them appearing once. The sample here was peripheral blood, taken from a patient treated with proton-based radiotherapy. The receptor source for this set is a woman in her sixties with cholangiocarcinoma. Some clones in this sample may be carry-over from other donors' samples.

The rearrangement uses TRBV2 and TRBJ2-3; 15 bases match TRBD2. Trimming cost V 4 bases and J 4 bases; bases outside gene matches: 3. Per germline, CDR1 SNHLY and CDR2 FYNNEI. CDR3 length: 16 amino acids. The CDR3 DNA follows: TGTGCCAGCAGTGTGGGACTAGCGGGGGGCCCAGATACGCAGTATTTT. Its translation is CASSVGLAGGPDTQYF.

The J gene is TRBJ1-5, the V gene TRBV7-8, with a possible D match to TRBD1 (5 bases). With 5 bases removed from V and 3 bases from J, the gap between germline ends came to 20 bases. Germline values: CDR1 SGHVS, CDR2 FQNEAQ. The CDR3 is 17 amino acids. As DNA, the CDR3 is TGTGCCAGCAGCGCCCAACAGGCCTCCCGTCTCAATCAGCCCCAGCATTTT. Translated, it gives CASSAQQASRLNQPQHF.

The chain's CDR3 is CASSPRWDNDYEQYF. The DNA of the CDR3 is TGTGCCAGCAGCCCCCGTTGGGACAACGATTACGAGCAGTACTTC. The V call is TRBV9, the J call TRBJ2-7; TRBD1 is a possible D gene (6 bases). This CDR3 has 15 amino acids. V lost 4 bases and J 4 bases, leaving 18 bases between the germline ends. Germline CDR1 SGDLS, CDR2 YYNGEE.

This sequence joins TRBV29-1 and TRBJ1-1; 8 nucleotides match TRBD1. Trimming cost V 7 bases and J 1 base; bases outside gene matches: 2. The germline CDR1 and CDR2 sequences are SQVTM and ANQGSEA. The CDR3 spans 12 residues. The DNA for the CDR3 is TGCAGCGGCGGGACAGGGAACACTGAAGCTTTCTTT. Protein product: CSGGTGNTEAFF.

CDR3 loop: CASSPDRLSWNEQFF. CDR3 bases: TGTGCCAGCAGTCCGGACAGGCTTTCCTGGAATGAGCAGTTCTTC. The rearrangement links TRBV27 to TRBJ2-1; 7 nucleotides match TRBD1. CDR3 length: 15 amino acids. After removal of 5 bases from V and 7 bases from J, the junction contained 11 bases not matched to a gene. Germline CDR1 reads MNHEY; CDR2 reads SMNVEV (reference sequence).

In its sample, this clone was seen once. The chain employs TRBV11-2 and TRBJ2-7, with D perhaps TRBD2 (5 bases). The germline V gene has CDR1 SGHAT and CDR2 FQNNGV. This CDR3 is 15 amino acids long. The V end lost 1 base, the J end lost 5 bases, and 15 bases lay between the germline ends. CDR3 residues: CASSLGPGGYHEQYF. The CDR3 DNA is TGTGCCAGCAGCTTAGGGCCAGGAGGATACCACGAGCAGTACTTC. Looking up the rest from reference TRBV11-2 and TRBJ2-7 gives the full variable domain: EAGVAQSPRYKIIEKRQSVAFWCNPISGHATLYWYQQILGQGPKLLIQFQNNGVVDDSQLPKDRFSAERLKGVDSTLKIQPAKLEDSAVYLCASSLGPGGYHEQYFGPGTRLTVT.

DNA for the CDR3: TGTGCCAGCAGCGTAGAAAAGACAGCATACAATGAGCAGTTCTTC. Translated, it gives CASSVEKTAYNEQFF. The J gene is TRBJ2-1, the V gene TRBV9, with a possible D match to TRBD1 (5 bases). Trimming shortened V by 0 bases and J by 4 bases, and 11 bases separated the two germline ends. Looked up from germline, CDR1 is SGDLS and CDR2 is YYNGEE. The CDR3 covers 15 residues.

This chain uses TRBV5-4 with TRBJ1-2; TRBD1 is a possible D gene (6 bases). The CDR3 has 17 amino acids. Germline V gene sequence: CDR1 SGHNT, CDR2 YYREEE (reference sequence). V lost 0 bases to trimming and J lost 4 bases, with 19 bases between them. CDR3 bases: TGTGCCAGCAGCTTGGCCAGGGGCAGGTGGGGAAGCTATGGCTACACCTTC. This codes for CASSLARGRWGSYGYTF.

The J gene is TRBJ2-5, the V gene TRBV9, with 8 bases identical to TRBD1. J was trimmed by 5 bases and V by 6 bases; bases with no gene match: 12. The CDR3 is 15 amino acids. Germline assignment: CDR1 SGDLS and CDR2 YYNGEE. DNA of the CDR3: TGTGCCAGCAACTCCGCTCAGGGGGCTTGGGAGACCCAGTACTTC. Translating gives CASNSAQGAWETQYF.

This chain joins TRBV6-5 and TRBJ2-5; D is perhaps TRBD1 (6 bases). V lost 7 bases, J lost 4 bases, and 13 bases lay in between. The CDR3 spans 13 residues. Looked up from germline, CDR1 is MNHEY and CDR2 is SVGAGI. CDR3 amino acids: CASTTPGVETQYF. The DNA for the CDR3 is TGTGCCAGCACCACGCCAGGGGTAGAGACCCAGTACTTC.

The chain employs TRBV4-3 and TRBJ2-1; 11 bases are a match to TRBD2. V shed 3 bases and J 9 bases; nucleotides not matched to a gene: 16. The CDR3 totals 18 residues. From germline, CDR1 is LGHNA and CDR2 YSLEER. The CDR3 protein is CASSHGTLAGGILGEQFF. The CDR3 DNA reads TGCGCCAGCAGCCACGGTACTTTAGCGGGAGGGATTCTTGGTGAGCAGTTCTTC.

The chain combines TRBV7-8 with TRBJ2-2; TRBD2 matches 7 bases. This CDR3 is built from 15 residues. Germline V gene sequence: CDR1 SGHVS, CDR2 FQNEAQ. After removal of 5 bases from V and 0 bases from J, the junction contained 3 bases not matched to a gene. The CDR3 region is CASSGGGTNTGELFF. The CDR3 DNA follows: TGTGCCAGCAGCGGCGGGGGAACGAACACCGGGGAGCTGTTTTTT.

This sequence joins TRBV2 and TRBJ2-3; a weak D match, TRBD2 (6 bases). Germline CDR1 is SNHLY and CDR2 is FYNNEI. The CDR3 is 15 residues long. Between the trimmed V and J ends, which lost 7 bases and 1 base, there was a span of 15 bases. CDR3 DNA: TGTGCCAGCATTCTCCTTTCTAGCGGCACAGATACGCAGTATTTT. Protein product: CASILLSSGTDTQYF. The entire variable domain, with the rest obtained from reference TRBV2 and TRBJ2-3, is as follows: EPEVTQTPSHQVTQMGQEVILRCVPISNHLYFYWYRQILGQKVEFLVSFYNNEISEKSEIFDDQFSVERPDGSNFTLKIRSTKLEDSAMYFCASILLSSGTDTQYFGPGTRLTVL.